This TCR beta chain came from a study of blood T cell repertoires in COVID-19. Turning to the study itself: Specimens from acute and convalescent COVID-19 originated in the United States, Italy and Spain. Nucleic acid was either cDNA or gDNA, and it came from T cells, B-cell-depleted T cells, or PBMCs.

This CDR3 region has 13 residues. Germline CDR1 MGHDK, CDR2 SYGVNS. V gave up 5 bases and J gave up 2 bases, with 10 bases separating them. The protocol was immunoSEQ multiplex PCR, while the TCRdb copy is restricted to in-frame clones and leaves out a portion. The sample records 150,000 to 200,000 clones, about 91% being singletons. Cohorts were based on clinical histories the participants reported. Sample: PBMCs or T cells enriched from blood (not recorded which). This TCR was recovered from a woman in her 40s with acute COVID-19. The chain joins TRBV25-1 to TRBJ2-7; TRBD2 is a possible D gene (6 bases). CDR3 sequence reads: CASSRGWPYEQYF. The DNA of the CDR3 is TGTGCCAGCAGTCGGGGGTGGCCCTACGAGCAGTACTTC.